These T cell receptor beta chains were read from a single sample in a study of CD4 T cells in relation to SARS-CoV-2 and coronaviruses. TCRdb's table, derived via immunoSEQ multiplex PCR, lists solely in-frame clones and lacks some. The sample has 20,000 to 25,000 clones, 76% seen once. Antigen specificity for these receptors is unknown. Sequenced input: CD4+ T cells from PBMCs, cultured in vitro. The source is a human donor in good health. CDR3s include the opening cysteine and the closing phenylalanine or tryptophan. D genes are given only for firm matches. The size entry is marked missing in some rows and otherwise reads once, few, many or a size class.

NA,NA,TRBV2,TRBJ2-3,CASSGQSYSTDTQYF,TGTGCCAGCAGTGGACAGTCCTATAGCACAGATACGCAGTATTTT
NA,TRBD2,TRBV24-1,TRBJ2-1,CATSDETSGRVNEQFF,TGTGCCACCAGTGATGAGACTAGCGGGCGGGTCAATGAGCAGTTCTTC
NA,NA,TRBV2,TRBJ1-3,CASSEGQSGNTIYF,TGTGCCAGCAGTGAAGGGCAGTCTGGAAACACCATATATTTT
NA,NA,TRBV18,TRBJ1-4,CASSPRQTNEKLFF,TGTGCCAGCTCACCAAGGCAAACTAATGAAAAACTGTTTTTT
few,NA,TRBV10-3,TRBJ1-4,CAISELHEKLFF,TGTGCCATCAGTGAGTTACATGAAAAACTGTTTTTT
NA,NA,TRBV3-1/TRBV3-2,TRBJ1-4,CASSQPPLAATNEKLFF,TGTGCCAGCAGCCAACCTCCTCTGGCAGCAACTAATGAAAAACTGTTTTTT
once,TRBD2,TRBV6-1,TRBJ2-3,CASSDLGLAGVGDTQYF,TGTGCCAGCAGTGACCTCGGACTAGCGGGAGTTGGTGATACGCAGTATTTT
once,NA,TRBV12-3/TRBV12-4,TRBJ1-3,CASSLVLDTIYF,TGTGCCAGCAGTTTAGTTTTGGACACCATATATTTT
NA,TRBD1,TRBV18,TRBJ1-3,CASSQRTGGLSGNTIYF,TGTGCCAGCTCACAGAGGACAGGGGGCCTCTCTGGAAACACCATATATTTT
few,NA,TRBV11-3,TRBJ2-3,CASSLGTSTDTQYF,TGTGCCAGCAGCTTAGGCACTAGCACAGATACGCAGTATTTT
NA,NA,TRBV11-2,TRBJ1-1,CASSPIPNTEAFF,TGTGCCAGCAGTCCGATCCCCAACACTGAAGCTTTCTTT
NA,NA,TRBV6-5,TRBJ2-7,CASRMRTELPYEQYF,TGTGCCAGCAGAATGAGAACAGAACTCCCCTACGAGCAGTACTTC
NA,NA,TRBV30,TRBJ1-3,CAWSGTGVGTLTGNTIYF,TGTGCCTGGAGTGGGACGGGGGTTGGGACTCTCACTGGAAACACCATATATTTT
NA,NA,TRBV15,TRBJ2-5,CATSRVFSGQETQYF,TGTGCCACCAGCAGAGTCTTCAGCGGCCAAGAGACCCAGTACTTC
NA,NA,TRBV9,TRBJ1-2,CASSVVSRRTADYGYTF,TGTGCCAGCAGCGTAGTTTCCCGGAGGACAGCTGATTATGGCTACACCTTC
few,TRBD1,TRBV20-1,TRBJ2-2,CSASTGGAGSVGELFF,TGCAGTGCAAGTACAGGGGGCGCAGGGTCTGTCGGGGAGCTGTTTTTT
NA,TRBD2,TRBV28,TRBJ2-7,CASTPGLAAIYEQYF,TGTGCCAGCACCCCGGGACTAGCGGCGATCTACGAGCAGTACTTC
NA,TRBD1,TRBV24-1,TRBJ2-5,CATSDLGQGEETQYF,TGTGCCACCAGTGATTTAGGACAGGGAGAAGAGACCCAGTACTTC
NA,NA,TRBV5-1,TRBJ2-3,CASSFTDTSTDTQYF,TGCGCCAGCAGCTTCACTGACACCAGCACAGATACGCAGTATTTT
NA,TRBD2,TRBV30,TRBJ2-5,CAWRLAGAKETQYF,TGTGCCTGGAGGCTAGCGGGAGCCAAAGAGACCCAGTACTTC